This T cell receptor beta chain came from a study of cytomegalovirus exposure and HLA in healthy donors (dated by TCRdb to 2015 to 2018). Turning to the overall study: In an earlier analysis of 587 of the donors, about 270 Gb of sequence data and some 120 million unique TCR beta sequences from about 190 million T cells were reported. About 300 gigabases of sequencing data and 80 million or so unique TCR sequences were included in an early release covering several hundred HLA-typed donors. Of the approximately 400 genotyped donors, 75% to 85% were placed in the genetic ancestry cluster associated with self-reported Caucasian donors. The aim of the study was to test whether cataloging public T cell receptors could identify signatures of past pathogen exposure. The study profiled the T cell repertoires of around 700 subjects by immunosequencing and related them to cytomegalovirus serostatus. Along with the approximately 700-subject first cohort, a separate validation cohort of over a hundred different subjects was used. High-throughput TCR immunosequencing, statistical association of individual TCRs with disease status, and machine learning were combined to predict cytomegalovirus infection status. A later analysis re-examined previously published TCR beta repertoires from around 670 donors and added high-resolution HLA genotyping to investigate patterns of TCR occurrence. The later analysis used no new phenotypic data to find candidate immune exposures, relying instead on TCR beta sequences and their occurrence across donors. An earlier analysis of 587 of the donors applied high-throughput TCR beta sequencing to assess whether each TCR beta V gene segment acted as functional or pseudogenic. Donor age, sex, ethnicity and CMV serostatus were compiled together with the repertoire data. Genome-wide SNP genotypes for about 65% of the 666 donors were used in a later genetic analysis, which treated that subset as a discovery cohort. Every discovery cohort repertoire had been produced on one sequencing platform. Class I and class II HLA loci were covered by the typing at four-digit resolution. The number of donors typed differed by locus, with roughly 620-630 for A, B, C, DRB1 and DQB1, roughly 550 for DQA1, about 610 for DPA1, and some 440 for DPB1. Roughly 5 DR-DQ haplotypes were handled as single units for association and clustering, since linkage in the cohort was strong. Across 300 to 400 genotyped donors of the cohort, an average of about 220,000 unique TCR beta nucleotide sequences per donor were sequenced, and roughly a sixth of those sequences were non-productive. Paper-wide results and their limitations: Compared with equally common non-associated chains, HLA-associated TCR beta chains in a later analysis were more clonally expanded and had lower generation probabilities. A few of the identified cytomegalovirus-associated TCR beta chains were confirmed in vitro to be specific for cytomegalovirus antigens. The only immune exposure information available for the cohort was CMV serostatus. A further reported finding was that TCR beta sequences accurately predicted the HLA-A and HLA-B alleles for most subjects in the first cohort. It was suggested by the authors that the approach could potentially be generalized to other disease states and immunological phenotypes. When HLA alleles, especially DR and DQ, strongly co-occurred, TCR associations were difficult to assign to individual alleles. In a later genetic analysis, a missense DCLRE1C variant was associated with V-gene and J-gene trimming of TCR beta chains, and the association was replicated in an independent cohort. The sequencing pipeline was judged likely to have produced a cluster of highly shared sequence variants as a technical artifact. An earlier analysis of approximately 600 of the donors showed that most TCR beta V segments appeared in productive rearrangements either about 87% or about 30% of the time, which broadly matched IMGT annotations. Sequencing depth was assumed to be roughly uniform across donors in the presence/absence analyses, though that assumption may not hold. The classifier was reported to diagnose cytomegalovirus status with high specificity and sensitivity in both the original cohort and the validation cohort. At a false discovery rate of 0.05, a later analysis linked under 20,000 TCR beta sequences to specific HLA alleles. The cohort was sequenced for TCR beta chains only, and without alpha or paired-chain data the features that could be detected were limited. In a later analysis, most CMV-associated TCR beta chains were found to appear HLA-restricted, with HLA associations seemingly driven largely by CMV exposure. Correlated functional status among segregating V segments might be attributable to linkage disequilibrium, but an unknown experimental factor could not be ruled out. Because HLA typing was missing for some donors at each locus, association tests included only the typed subset. Most TCR sequences were seen in very few donors, while some public TCRs were found in many individuals. A total of fewer than 200 TCR beta chains were listed by the study as associated with cytomegalovirus. A later analysis reported that several top co-occurrence clusters appeared linked to parvovirus B19, influenza, CMV and Epstein-Barr virus. Because counts were too low, roughly 18 rarely observed V segments, including chromosome 9 orphons, were left out of the earlier analysis of approximately 500 of the donors. In a later analysis, TCR association rates were found to vary across HLA loci, with the most associated TCRs seen for DRB1 alleles and the fewest for HLA-C alleles. According to a later genetic analysis, donors in an Asian-associated ancestry cluster had fewer N-insertions in productive TCRs than the roughly 700-donor mean.

To note about this clone: The antigen it binds to is not known. No base quality values were provided; no much bigger clone lies one nucleotide off.

The cohort was made up of 666 healthy bone marrow donors. Cohort members were all nominally healthy when sampled, although unrecorded immune exposures were likely present. The donor tested CMV seronegative and was one of the 352 seronegative cohort members. A peripheral blood sample was collected from each donor, and TCR beta sequencing was performed on peripheral blood mononuclear cells. The Qiagen DNeasy Blood Extraction Kit was used to extract genomic DNA from the blood cell samples. The library was generated by the immunoSEQ multiplex PCR assay. A mixture of 60 forward primers for TCR Vbeta segments and 13 reverse primers for TCR Jbeta segments was used in the multiplex PCR. The CDR3 region of rearranged TCR beta genes was amplified from genomic DNA by a multiplex PCR assay. The Illumina HiSeq System was used to sequence the amplified TCR beta libraries as 87-base-pair reads. Processing in the source paper ran as follows. In a later analysis, about 80 million unique TCR beta chains were counted across the 650 to 750 repertoires, and about 9.9 million of these chains were shared by at least two donors. Raw reads were error-corrected and collapsed into unique sequences with a nearest-neighbor algorithm that merged closely related sequences to remove PCR and sequencing errors. Alignment of CDR3 sequences to IMGT reference sequences was used to assign V, D and J gene segments. For a sequence to be retained, a match of at least six nucleotides was required to both a V gene segment and a J gene segment. A rearrangement counted as productive if the CDR3 had no stop codons and remained in frame with V and J, and every other rearrangement counted as non-productive. CDR3 was defined by IMGT convention, running from the second conserved V-encoded cysteine to the conserved J-encoded phenylalanine. Sequences without an unambiguous match to a single V gene segment were excluded from the earlier analysis of 450 to 750 of the donors. In an earlier analysis of about 590 of the donors, a V segment was called functional when productive rearrangements were above 56.7%, and segregating when the standard deviation between donors exceeded 5%. A statistical classification framework was built to diagnose cytomegalovirus status from the catalog of TCR beta chain sequences. A later analysis assigned V and J genes by comparing TCR nucleotide sequences with IMGT/GENE-DB human TR gene sequences. A later analysis assigned CDR3 sequences and most-parsimonious VDJ recombination scenarios with the TCRdist pipeline. In a later analysis, each TCR beta chain was defined by its CDR3 amino acid sequence together with its V-gene family, and reads without a unique V-gene family were excluded. A later analysis removed 600 or so highly shared, low-generation-probability nucleotide sequences to deal with suspected cross-contamination and a sequencing artifact. In a later analysis, a clonal expansion index for each public chain was calculated from normalized within-repertoire ranks of inferred template counts. In a later analysis, generation probabilities were computed with a VDJ recombination model fitted to out-of-frame rearrangements, and the resulting probabilities were checked against IGoR. In a later analysis, TCR-TCR, TCR-HLA and TCR-CMV co-occurrence was scored with hypergeometric tests, and a repertoire-size bias correction was applied to TCR pairs. To estimate false discovery rates, a later analysis permuted the HLA or CMV assignments 20 times. In a later analysis, co-occurring TCRs were grouped with DBSCAN, and TCRdist sequence similarity was added when clustering was performed within HLA-allele-positive subsets. For co-occurrence clustering, repertoires with fewer than 30,000 or more than 120,000 public chains were excluded, along with 4 to 6 repertoires with anomalous nucleotide sharing. In its TCRdb copy, this immuneACCESS table keeps in-frame sequences only and misses some clones. Where compared with another copy, unresolved V genes explain less than half of these, and the others have no known cause. Clone size and V and J calls were adopted from that table, with D and trimming inferred from the DNA. This sample comprises 75,000 to 95,000 clones, around 84% of them detected only once. The top ten clonotypes cover 2.1% of the sample.

Sequenced: PBMCs. This clonotype originated in a man younger than 35 in good health and CMV-seronegative.

The CDR3 in this case is CASSVDSGRVYNEQFF. The DNA sequence reads TGTGCCAGCAGTGTTGATAGCGGGAGGGTGTACAATGAGCAGTTCTTC. The chain joins TRBV6-4 to TRBJ2-1, with 11 bases matching TRBD2. V is cut back by 4 bases and J by 4 bases, with 6 bases in the junction unmatched. The germline V gene specifies MRHNA as CDR1 and SNTAGT as CDR2. From the cysteine up to the phenylalanine, the CDR3 has a length of 16 residues. Only CDR3 DNA is held: 48 bases, read in frame from base 1.